This T cell receptor (beta chain) appears in the sequencing data of a study of shared clonotypes between healthy human individuals. Method: immunoSEQ multiplex PCR; TCRdb's copy keeps in-frame clones and lacks some. The sample carries a few million clones, roughly 92% recorded once. This clone occurred once. The CDR3 covers 13 residues. V was trimmed by 4 bases and J by 10 bases, leaving 14 bases between them. Looked up from germline, CDR1 is SGHDT and CDR2 is YYEEEE. The healthy adult donors were HIV-negative and reported no recent acute infections or vaccinations. The sequence was obtained from a young man in good health. Some clones in this sample may be carry-over from other donors' samples. The rearrangement links TRBV5-6 to TRBJ1-4; a weak D match, TRBD1 (5 bases). The material sequenced was naive CD4+ T cells from PBMCs. The subset denotes: CD45RA+ positively selected. The CDR3 coding sequence is TGTGCCAGCAGCAAGGACACCGGGGGAAAACTGTTTTTT. This gives the protein CASSKDTGGKLFF.